Below, 31 T cell receptor beta chains from the same sample are listed, as sequenced in a study of regulatory T cells in long-lasting Graves disease. In building TCR beta libraries, iRepertoire HTBI primers were used together with Arm-PCR of CDR3 regions. TCRdb itself ran the multiplex PCR reads through MiXCR, one entry per CDR3 protein. The sample has about 540,000 distinct CDR3 sequences; approximately 12% are singletons. Specified time point: newly diagnosed GD, antithyroid drugs for less than 3 months. There was RNA extracted from PBMCs, and the TCR library was made from it. In addition, the sample was reused for a study of T cells in Graves' hyperthyroidism and ophthalmopathy.

Specimen: peripheral blood mononuclear cells (PBMCs), collected at new diagnosis, from a patient treated with antithyroid drugs. Every receptor here comes from a man aged 30 to 45 with Graves disease.

The sample holds many counts of this clonotype. The chain uses TRBV27 and TRBJ2-5; TRBD2 is a possible D gene (6 bases). Germline CDR1 is MNHEY and CDR2 is SMNVEV (reference sequence). The CDR3 spans 14 residues. Trimming left V 6 bases short and J 2 bases short, with 13 bases between. Here the CDR3 reads CASRYGTSQETQYF. DNA for the CDR3: TGTGCCAGCAGATATGGGACTTCGCAAGAGACCCAGTACTTC.

This clonotype was recorded at least ten times. V and J are TRBV5-1 and TRBJ1-1; weak D call: TRBD1 (5 bases). Germline CDR1 is SGHRS and CDR2 is YFSETQ. V lost 1 base and J lost 1, with 11 bases in between. CDR3 length equals 15 residues. CDR3 coding DNA: TGCGCCAGCAGCTTGAGGGGCCAACCGAACACTGAAGCTTTCTTT. Translated: CASSLRGQPNTEAFF.

Only one count was recorded for this clonotype. This chain links TRBV5-1 with TRBJ2-1, with 9 bases that match TRBD2. This CDR3 is built from 15 residues. Germline trimming cut 4 bases from V and 5 bases from J; bases unmatched to any gene: 7. CDR1 and CDR2 (germline): SGHRS, YFSETQ. As DNA, the CDR3 is TGCGCCAGCAGCCCAACTAGCGGGCGGCACAATGAGCAGTTCTTC. Translated: CASSPTSGRHNEQFF.

This clonotype was observed at least ten times. The genes are TRBV20-1 and TRBJ2-3; no clear D gene. This CDR3 has 15 residues. Germline CDR1 reads DFQATT; CDR2 reads SNEGSKA (reference sequence). V was cut by 0 bases and J by 2 bases, with 12 bases left in between. Written as DNA, the CDR3 is TGCAGTGCTAGAGACCCCGGACGACTCACAGATACGCAGTATTTT. Amino acids: CSARDPGRLTDTQYF.

Only a few counts were recorded for this clonotype. The chain joins TRBV7-3 to TRBJ1-6; 9 bases are shared with TRBD1. The ends lost 4 bases at V and 16 bases at J; junction bases unmatched: 8. The CDR3 runs to 13 residues. Germline V gene sequence: CDR1 SGHTA, CDR2 FQGTGA. The CDR3: CASSSDRGAKLHF. DNA for the CDR3: TGTGCCAGCAGCTCGGACAGGGGCGCGAAGCTCCACTTT.

In this sample, this clonotype turned up many times. This chain joins TRBV20-1 and TRBJ2-7, with 9 bases fitting TRBD1. J was trimmed by 5 bases and V by 0 bases; bases with no gene match: 8. CDR3 length: 15 amino acids. CDR1 and CDR2 (germline): DFQATT, SNEGSKA (reference sequence). CDR3 nucleotide sequence: TGCAGTGCTAGAGATCCGGGACAGGGTTTGGACGAGCAGTACTTC. As protein: CSARDPGQGLDEQYF.

The CDR3 here is CAWTITGAGTYGYTF. For the CDR3, the DNA is TGTGCCTGGACTATTACAGGGGCAGGTACCTATGGCTACACCTTC. The chain carries TRBV30 and TRBJ1-2; TRBD1 matches 7 bases. This CDR3 region has 15 residues. The germline gives CDR1 GTSNPN, CDR2 SVGIG (reference sequence). V trimming: 4 bases; J trimming: 4 bases; junction bases outside the gene matches: 12.

This clonotype occurred many times. The chain is built from TRBV20-1 and TRBJ2-3, with D possibly matching TRBD1 (6 bases). Trimming cost V 5 bases and J 3 bases, with 18 bases left between them. The germline V gene encodes CDR1 DFQATT and CDR2 SNEGSKA (reference sequence). This CDR3 has 15 amino acids. In nucleotides, the CDR3 is TGCAGTGCTTTCGGACAGCCAGCTCTTACAGATACGCAGTATTTT. Its protein is CSAFGQPALTDTQYF.

Regarding this clonotype: Being one base from a much bigger clone, this may be a read error. The final CDR3 position lacks the conserved phenylalanine or tryptophan, pointing to a likely read error. The V gene is TRBV5-1, the J gene TRBJ2-7, with 7 nucleotides matching TRBD2. There are 15 residues in the CDR3. Germline trimming cut 4 bases from V and 2 bases from J; bases unmatched to any gene: 9. Per germline, CDR1 SGHRS and CDR2 YFSETQ. CDR3 DNA sequence: TGCGCCAGCAGCATAAATAGCGGGCGCACCTACGAGCAGTACTCC. Translation gives CASSINSGRTYEQYS.

This clonotype was observed at least ten times. This rearrangement joins TRBV5-1 to TRBJ2-2; TRBD2 agrees at 14 bases. This CDR3 spans 19 amino acids. The V segment lost 4 bases and the J segment 6 bases; nucleotides outside the gene matches: 14. CDR1 SGHRS and CDR2 YFSETQ come from the germline V gene. The CDR3 is CASSPAGTSGSIWSGELFF. The CDR3 DNA follows: TGCGCCAGCAGCCCTGCCGGGACTAGCGGGAGTATATGGTCCGGGGAGCTGTTTTTT.

In its sample, this clonotype was seen many times. The V call is TRBV9, the J call TRBJ2-1; 8 bases match TRBD2. Trimming cost V 4 bases and J 9 bases; bases outside gene matches: 15. Germline lookup yields CDR1 SGDLS and CDR2 YYNGEE. The CDR3 length is 16 residues. The CDR3 nucleotides are TGTGCCAGCAGCCCCCCAGGTCGGGAGGGCCAAGGTGAGCAGTTCTTC. This codes for CASSPPGREGQGEQFF.

The chain employs TRBV11-1 and TRBJ2-1; 11 bases line up with TRBD2. Germline lookup yields CDR1 SGHAT and CDR2 FQDESV (reference sequence). The CDR3 contains 16 residues. Germline trimming cut 1 base from V and 5 bases from J; bases unmatched to any gene: 4. The CDR3 bases are TGTGCCAGCAGCTTAGGGGGACTAGCGGAACACAATGAGCAGTTCTTC. The encoded protein is CASSLGGLAEHNEQFF.

This clonotype was recorded many times. The chain couples TRBV7-2 to TRBJ2-3; no firm D call. Per germline, CDR1 SGHTA and CDR2 FQGNSA. Trimming pared 1 base from V and 11 bases from J, leaving 13 bases between. This CDR3 contains 13 residues. The CDR3 loop is CASSLDSRGMQYF. DNA of the CDR3: TGTGCCAGCAGCTTAGACTCGCGAGGCATGCAGTATTTT.

This chain links TRBV5-1 with TRBJ2-5; D perhaps matches TRBD1 (7 bases). CDR1 is SGHRS and CDR2 is YFSETQ in the germline V gene. V shed 4 bases and J shed 1 base, with 14 bases lying between them. There are 15 residues in the CDR3. The CDR3 sequence: CASSQQGGIQETQYF. The CDR3 coding sequence is TGCGCCAGCAGCCAGCAGGGGGGCATCCAAGAGACCCAGTACTTC.

This clonotype was observed at least ten times. The V and J genes are TRBV30 and TRBJ1-2; D is ambiguous. V was cut by 2 bases and J by 6 bases, with 10 bases left in between. The CDR3 totals 12 residues. Germline CDR1 GTSNPN, CDR2 SVGIG (reference sequence). In DNA form, the CDR3 reads TGTGCCTGGAGTCGACTGTACCATGGCTACACCTTC. This codes for CAWSRLYHGYTF. The variable domain in full, completed from reference TRBV30 and TRBJ1-2, reads SQTIHQWPATLVQPVGSPLSLECTVEGTSNPNLYWYRQAAGRGLQLLFYSVGIGQISSEVPQNLSASRPQDRQFILSSKKLLLSDSGFYLCAWSRLYHGYTFGSGTRLTVV.

J is TRBJ2-2 and V is TRBV19, with D possibly being TRBD1 (5 bases). This CDR3 has 15 residues. Germline V gene sequence: CDR1 LNHDA, CDR2 SQIVND (reference sequence). Trimming pared 4 bases from V and 7 bases from J, leaving 16 bases between. Here the CDR3 reads CASSNGRVLVGELFF. CDR3 DNA sequence: TGTGCCAGTAGTAACGGCAGGGTTTTGGTCGGGGAGCTGTTTTTT.

The rearrangement uses TRBV5-1 and TRBJ2-7, with 10 bases identical to TRBD1. Looked up from germline, CDR1 is SGHRS and CDR2 is YFSETQ. This CDR3 contains 17 residues. V was clipped by 0 bases and J by 3 bases; unmatched bases: 9. CDR3 bases: TGCGCCAGCAGCTTGGGTGGTAGGGGGACAGGGGACTACGAGCAGTACTTC. Translated: CASSLGGRGTGDYEQYF. The variable domain in full, completed from reference TRBV5-1 and TRBJ2-7, reads KAGVTQTPRYLIKTRGQQVTLSCSPISGHRSVSWYQQTPGQGLQFLFEYFSETQRNKGNFPGRFSGRQFSNSRSEMNVSTLELGDSALYLCASSLGGRGTGDYEQYFGPGTRLTVT.

This clonotype was found many times. The V gene is TRBV27, the J gene TRBJ1-1, with D hard to call. CDR3 length equals 14 residues. V lost 8 bases and J lost 1, with 14 bases in between. Germline V gene sequence: CDR1 MNHEY, CDR2 SMNVEV (reference sequence). The CDR3 nucleotides read TGTGCCAGCTCCCCGGGTTGGGGGAACACTGAAGCTTTCTTT. It encodes CASSPGWGNTEAFF.

This clonotype was counted a few times. This chain uses TRBV30 with TRBJ1-2, with 8 bases aligning to TRBD1. CDR3 size: 13 residues. V gave up 4 bases and J gave up 0 bases; unmatched junction bases: 1. Looked up from germline, CDR1 is GTSNPN and CDR2 is SVGIG (reference sequence). The CDR3: CAWTGGTNYGYTF. The CDR3 nucleotides read TGTGCCTGGACAGGGGGCACTAACTATGGCTACACCTTC.

The chain combines TRBV4-2 with TRBJ2-3; D is uncertain. Germline V CDR1 and CDR2: LGHNA, YNFKEQ. This CDR3 region has 15 residues. V was pared by 0 bases and J by 1 base, with 8 bases between. CDR3 protein: CASSQDTWGTDTQYF. Written as DNA, the CDR3 is TGTGCCAGCAGCCAAGATACTTGGGGCACAGATACGCAGTATTTT.

This clonotype was seen at least ten times. The CDR3 coding sequence is TGTGCCAGCAGTCAGGGGCCGAACTACGAGCAGTACTTC. Amino acid sequence: CASSQGPNYEQYF. J is TRBJ2-7 and V is TRBV12-3 or TRBV12-4, with TRBD1 as a possible D gene (6 bases). The CDR3 is 13 amino acids. Trimming left V 5 bases short and J 3 bases short, with 11 bases between.

This clonotype has at least ten counts. J is TRBJ1-2 and V is TRBV27; D may be TRBD1 (6 bases). CDR1 and CDR2 (germline): MNHEY, SMNVEV (reference sequence). The CDR3 runs 14 residues. With 5 bases removed from V and 5 bases from J, the gap between germline ends came to 15 bases. The CDR3 DNA follows: TGTGCCAGCAGTCGTAGGGGGGGAGATTATGGCTACACCTTC. Translated: CASSRRGGDYGYTF.

This clonotype was detected many times. At one end the junction does not follow the germline gene, possibly because of a read error. The chain employs TRBV5-1 and TRBJ2-3; TRBD2 is a possible D gene (5 bases). The CDR3 has 12 residues. CDR1 and CDR2 from the germline V gene are SGHRS and YFSETQ. CDR3 coding DNA: TGTGCCAGCAGCGGATACACAGATACGCAGTATTTT. Encoded protein: CASSGYTDTQYF.

This clonotype was counted many times. The chain links TRBV4-2 to TRBJ2-7, with 7 nucleotides matching TRBD2. The CDR3 is 15 residues long. CDR1 and CDR2 (germline): LGHNA, YNFKEQ. V shed 1 base and J 3 bases; nucleotides not matched to a gene: 6. DNA for the CDR3: TGTGCCAGCAGCCAAGGAGCCGGCGGGAGCTACGAGCAGTACTTC. As protein: CASSQGAGGSYEQYF.

This clonotype was observed a few times. The chain links TRBV15 to TRBJ2-3; D ambiguous. This CDR3 is 14 amino acids long. Trimming took off 0 bases at V and 4 bases at J, with 8 bases between the two ends. CDR1 is LNHNV, CDR2 YYDKDF, per germline (reference sequence). This CDR3 reads CATSRDRTPDTQYF. The CDR3 DNA follows: TGTGCCACCAGCAGAGATAGGACGCCAGATACGCAGTATTTT.

This chain joins TRBV20-1 and TRBJ2-1, with 9 bases that match TRBD2. The CDR3 sequence is 15 residues long. Germline V CDR1 and CDR2: DFQATT, SNEGSKA (reference sequence). Trimming removed 1 base from V and 10 bases from J; junction bases left unmatched: 11. The CDR3 sequence: CSARVWGTSREEQFF. CDR3 nucleotide sequence: TGCAGTGCTAGAGTGTGGGGGACTAGCCGGGAGGAGCAGTTCTTC.

This clonotype was counted ten times or more. The chain is built from TRBV24-1 and TRBJ2-1; a weak D match, TRBD1 (5 bases). This CDR3 region has 16 residues. The V gene lost 3 bases and the J gene lost 0 bases, with 11 bases spanning the gap. Germline V gene data show CDR1 as KGHDR and CDR2 as SFDVKD. CDR3 bases: TGTGCCACCAGTGATGAACAGGTTAGCTCCTACAATGAGCAGTTCTTC. Its translation is CATSDEQVSSYNEQFF.

This clonotype was recorded at least ten times. The chain uses TRBV12-3 or TRBV12-4 and TRBJ1-1; D remains ambiguous. CDR3 length: 14 residues. V lost 7 bases, J lost 5 bases, and 17 bases lay in between. The DNA for the CDR3 is TGTGCCAGCACTAAGACACGGGGAGGGACTGAAGCTTTCTTT. Its translation: CASTKTRGGTEAFF.

The chain links TRBV24-1 to TRBJ1-5; D remains unclear. The V end lost 1 base, the J end lost 12 bases, and 12 bases lay between the germline ends. CDR1 is KGHDR and CDR2 is SFDVKD in the germline V gene. This CDR3 region has 13 residues. The CDR3 bases are TGTGCCACCAGTGATTTAGGATCCCAAGGCCAGCATTTT. This gives the protein CATSDLGSQGQHF.

This clonotype has ten or more counts. The chain couples TRBV10-2 to TRBJ2-2, with D hard to call. Germline values: CDR1 WSHSY, CDR2 SAAADI. The CDR3 totals 15 residues. Trimming pared 5 bases from V and 5 bases from J, leaving 15 bases between. CDR3 loop: CASSKSQGGTGELFF. The CDR3 coding sequence is TGCGCCAGCAGTAAATCACAAGGTGGGACCGGGGAGCTGTTTTTT.

The chain joins TRBV6-7 to TRBJ2-3; possibly TRBD2 for D (5 bases). TRBV6-7 qualifies as an ORF whose function is uncertain. The germline V and J ends were trimmed by 8 bases and 3 bases, with 15 bases remaining between them. The CDR3 length is 14 residues. CDR3 region: CASPRASRTDTQYF. In nucleotides, the CDR3 is TGTGCCAGCCCGAGGGCTAGCAGAACAGATACGCAGTATTTT.